A single sample is the source of the 25 T cell receptor beta chains below, sequenced in a study of blood T cell repertoires in COVID-19. Clones were sequenced by immunoSEQ multiplex PCR, and TCRdb holds only the in-frame ones, with some missing. The sample lists 50,000 to 65,000 clones; approximately 87% were seen once. What was sequenced was peripheral blood. The origin of the receptors is a human donor in a cohort sampled during active COVID-19.

V usage is TRBV7-3 and J usage is TRBJ2-3, with 7 bases identical to TRBD2. V gave up 4 bases and J gave up 0 bases; unmatched junction bases: 13. Germline CDR1 and CDR2: SGHTA and FQGTGA. The length of the CDR3 is 18 residues. CDR3 nucleotide sequence: TGTGCCAGCAGCTCTATCCACCTGAGCGGGGCTAGCACAGATACGCAGTATTTT. Its protein is CASSSIHLSGASTDTQYF.

This chain joins TRBV4-3 and TRBJ2-7; 7 nucleotides line up with TRBD2. The CDR3 sequence is 15 residues long. Unmatched junction bases numbered 11, after V lost 0 bases and J lost 9 bases. CDR1 LGHNA and CDR2 YSLEER come from the germline V gene. The DNA for the CDR3 is TGCGCCAGCAGCCAAGACGCGGGGTTCCCGGGGGGGCAGTACTTC. Encoded protein: CASSQDAGFPGGQYF.

The chain is built from TRBV6-6 and TRBJ1-4; D gene ambiguous. The germline CDR1 and CDR2 sequences are MNHNY and SVGAGI (reference sequence). With 2 bases removed from V and 8 bases from J, the gap between germline ends came to 15 bases. The CDR3 extends over 15 amino acids. The CDR3 DNA sequence: TGTGCCAGCAGTTACCGTGGGAGTTTAGGAGAAAAACTGTTTTTT. Its protein product is CASSYRGSLGEKLFF.

V usage is TRBV4-3 and J usage is TRBJ2-1; TRBD2 matches 13 bases. CDR1 LGHNA and CDR2 YSLEER come from the germline V gene. This CDR3 is built from 17 residues. The trim removed 0 bases at V and 9 bases at J, leaving 8 bases unmatched. CDR3 nucleotides: TGCGCCAGCAGCCAAGAGGGATGGACTAGCGGGGGTTTTGAGCAGTTCTTC. Residues: CASSQEGWTSGGFEQFF.

This chain uses TRBV9 with TRBJ1-6, with D hard to call. The germline gives CDR1 SGDLS, CDR2 YYNGEE. The length of the CDR3 is 14 residues. Between the trimmed V and J ends, which lost 0 bases and 6 bases, there was a span of 7 bases. The CDR3 sequence is CASSVASSNSPLHF. DNA for the CDR3: TGTGCCAGCAGCGTAGCCTCGTCTAATTCACCCCTCCACTTT. Based on the CDR3 plus reference TRBV9 and TRBJ1-6, the full variable domain is DSGVTQTPKHLITATGQRVTLRCSPRSGDLSVYWYQQSLDQGLQFLIQYYNGEERAKGNILERFSAQQFPDLHSELNLSSLELGDSALYFCASSVASSNSPLHFGNGTRLTVT.

This clone came up a few times. The chain combines TRBV30 with TRBJ1-2; D may be TRBD1 (5 bases). The CDR3 covers 14 residues. V lost 0 bases and J lost 3, with 11 bases in between. Germline V gives CDR1 GTSNPN, CDR2 SVGIG (reference sequence). The DNA for the CDR3 is TGTGCCTGGAGTGTTTCCCCAGGGTACTATGGCTACACCTTC. Translated, it gives CAWSVSPGYYGYTF.

J is TRBJ2-1 and V is TRBV12-3 or TRBV12-4; D may be TRBD1 (6 bases). V gave up 3 bases and J gave up 10 bases, with 10 bases separating them. The CDR3 spans 12 residues. This CDR3 reads CASSLGAGEQFF. CDR3 DNA: TGTGCCAGCAGTTTGGGGGCAGGGGAGCAGTTCTTC.

This chain uses TRBV10-3 with TRBJ1-6; 9 bases agree with TRBD1. The junction had 3 bases not matched to a gene; V was cut back by 10 bases and J by 5 bases. The CDR3 totals 13 residues. CDR1 is ENHRY and CDR2 is SYGVKD in the germline V gene. CDR3 bases: TGTGCCAACCGGGACAGGGATAATTCACCCCTCCACTTT. Translation gives CANRDRDNSPLHF.

The CDR3 loop reads CASSFIIGQMNTEAFF. The CDR3 bases are TGTGCCAGCAGCTTTATCATAGGACAGATGAACACTGAAGCTTTCTTT. This chain uses TRBV5-8 with TRBJ1-1; TRBD1 is a possible D gene (6 bases). V was clipped by 2 bases and J by 0 bases, with 14 bases between them. This CDR3 is built from 16 residues. CDR1 and CDR2 from the germline V gene are SGHTS and YDEGEE.

The chain uses TRBV28 and TRBJ2-3, with 8 bases matching TRBD2. This CDR3 has 16 residues. Unmatched junction bases numbered 12, after V lost 8 bases and J lost 2 bases. CDR1 MDHEN and CDR2 SYDVKM come from the germline V gene. CDR3 protein: CASWESGSVFTDTQYF. The CDR3, as DNA: TGTGCCAGCTGGGAGAGCGGGAGCGTTTTCACAGATACGCAGTATTTT.

This rearrangement joins TRBV5-6 to TRBJ1-2; tentatively, D is TRBD1 (5 bases). The ends were cut back, 0 bases at V and 6 bases at J, with 18 bases in the middle. There are 16 residues in the CDR3. Germline CDR1 SGHDT, CDR2 YYEEEE. DNA of the CDR3: TGTGCCAGCAGCTTGGATGGGTGGGGGGATGAAAATGGCTACACCTTC. Protein product: CASSLDGWGDENGYTF.

CDR3 residues: CASSQDAVLSSGANVLTF. The CDR3 DNA reads as TGCGCCAGCAGCCAAGATGCGGTTCTTAGCTCTGGGGCCAACGTCCTGACTTTC. The V gene is TRBV4-1, the J gene TRBJ2-6; D is uncertain. CDR1 and CDR2 from the germline V gene are MGHRA and YSYEKL. V shed 0 bases and J shed 0 bases, with 12 bases lying between them. The CDR3 consists of 18 residues.

The chain joins TRBV19 to TRBJ2-3; TRBD2 matches 8 bases. V gave up 5 bases and J gave up 2 bases; unmatched junction bases: 12. Germline V CDR1 and CDR2: LNHDA, SQIVND (reference sequence). This CDR3 has 17 amino acids. The CDR3 DNA sequence: TGTGCCAGTAGTCCGCCGTCCGGGCGGGGGGACACAGATACGCAGTATTTT. Translating gives CASSPPSGRGDTDTQYF.

The chain uses TRBV19 and TRBJ2-5; perhaps TRBD1 as D (5 bases). CDR3 length: 16 amino acids. CDR1 is LNHDA and CDR2 is SQIVND in the germline V gene (reference sequence). The V end lost 1 base, the J end lost 4 bases, and 16 bases lay between the germline ends. The CDR3 here is CASSIGGRTFRETQYF. The CDR3, as DNA: TGTGCCAGTAGTATAGGGGGCCGAACCTTTCGAGAGACCCAGTACTTC. The whole variable domain, remainder taken from reference TRBV19 and TRBJ2-5, is DGGITQSPKYLFRKEGQNVTLSCEQNLNHDAMYWYRQDPGQGLRLIYYSQIVNDFQKGDIAEGYSVSREKKESFPLTVTSAQKNPTAFYLCASSIGGRTFRETQYFGPGTRLLVL.

J is TRBJ1-3 and V is TRBV5-4; 7 bases agree with TRBD1. The CDR3 runs 15 residues. The J segment lost 0 bases and the V segment lost 3 bases, leaving 3 bases of the junction unmatched. Germline loops: CDR1 SGHNT, CDR2 YYREEE (reference sequence). CDR3 nucleotides: TGTGCCAGCAGCTCAGGGACAGACTCTGGAAACACCATATATTTT. Translated, it gives CASSSGTDSGNTIYF.

V gene TRBV11-2 combines with J gene TRBJ2-2; 8 bases map to TRBD1. This CDR3 is 18 amino acids long. Germline V gene data show CDR1 as SGHAT and CDR2 as FQNNGV. V lost 5 bases, J lost 1 base, and 12 bases stayed unmatched. Here the CDR3 DNA reads TGTGCCAGCAGCCTGGGGAAGGGCAGGGGGCAGAACACCGGGGAGCTGTTTTTT. Its translation is CASSLGKGRGQNTGELFF.

This sequence joins TRBV27 and TRBJ1-1, with a possible D match to TRBD1 (6 bases). The germline V gene encodes CDR1 MNHEY and CDR2 SMNVEV (reference sequence). The CDR3 has 14 amino acids. V lost 3 bases to trimming and J lost 1 base, with 9 bases between them. CDR3 nucleotide sequence: TGTGCCAGCAGTTTTGGGGGCGGGAACACTGAAGCTTTCTTT. It is translated as CASSFGGGNTEAFF.

Only one count was recorded for this clone. The genes are TRBV29-1 and TRBJ2-1; D is ambiguous. Trimming left V 4 bases short and J 6 bases short, with 4 bases between. Germline CDR1 SQVTM, CDR2 ANQGSEA. The CDR3 contains 10 residues. This CDR3 reads CSVVANEQFF. CDR3 sequence (DNA): TGCAGCGTTGTAGCCAATGAGCAGTTCTTC.

This chain uses TRBV7-8 with TRBJ2-5; 10 nucleotides line up with TRBD2. The CDR3 is made up of 19 amino acids. V shed 5 bases and J 0 bases; nucleotides not matched to a gene: 15. Germline CDR1 is SGHVS and CDR2 is FQNEAQ. The DNA for the CDR3 is TGTGCCAGCAGCCGGCCCGCTAGCGGGGGACCAGGATACCAAGAGACCCAGTACTTC. Its protein is CASSRPASGGPGYQETQYF.

This clone was picked up a small number of times. The chain employs TRBV7-8 and TRBJ2-7; 11 nucleotides align to TRBD1. Germline CDR1 is SGHVS and CDR2 is FQNEAQ. The CDR3 is 14 residues long. The trim removed 4 bases at V and 3 bases at J, leaving 2 bases unmatched. This CDR3 reads CASSSGTGGYEQYF. The CDR3 coding sequence is TGTGCCAGCAGCTCCGGGACAGGGGGCTACGAGCAGTACTTC.

V usage is TRBV3-1 (or the pseudogene TRBV3-2) and J usage is TRBJ2-7; 9 bases are shared with TRBD2. J was trimmed by 2 bases and V by 1 base; bases with no gene match: 6. Looked up from germline, CDR1 is LGHDT and CDR2 is YNNKEL (reference sequence). The CDR3 extends over 16 amino acids. CDR3 nucleotides: TGTGCCAGCAGCCAAGTACCTAGCGGGACTACCTACGAGCAGTACTTC. Its translation: CASSQVPSGTTYEQYF.

V gene TRBV9 combines with J gene TRBJ1-1, with 7 bases identical to TRBD1. CDR1 and CDR2 (germline): SGDLS, YYNGEE. V shed 0 bases, J shed 2 bases, and the junction held 4 bases outside the gene matches. This CDR3 has 15 residues. The CDR3 loop reads CASSVAGTANTEAFF. In nucleotides, the CDR3 is TGTGCCAGCAGCGTAGCTGGGACAGCTAACACTGAAGCTTTCTTT.

The rearrangement links TRBV9 to TRBJ2-1; no firm D call. The germline V and J ends were trimmed by 1 base and 9 bases, with 8 bases remaining between them. The CDR3 loop spans 12 amino acids. The V gene's germline CDR1 is SGDLS and CDR2 YYNGEE. CDR3 bases: TGTGCCAGCAGCGTAATAGGAGTTGAGCAGTTCTTC. Translation: CASSVIGVEQFF. Based on the CDR3 plus reference TRBV9 and TRBJ2-1, the full variable domain is DSGVTQTPKHLITATGQRVTLRCSPRSGDLSVYWYQQSLDQGLQFLIQYYNGEERAKGNILERFSAQQFPDLHSELNLSSLELGDSALYFCASSVIGVEQFFGPGTRLTVL.

In its sample, this clone was seen once. V is TRBV11-2 and J is TRBJ2-7; 8 bases line up with TRBD2. The CDR3 consists of 14 residues. CDR1 is SGHAT, CDR2 FQNNGV, per germline. The trim removed 8 bases at V and 3 bases at J, leaving 9 bases unmatched. The CDR3 here is CASGVTGGFYEQYF. The CDR3 bases are TGTGCCAGCGGAGTCACGGGGGGGTTCTACGAGCAGTACTTC.

The chain links TRBV13 to TRBJ1-5; a weak D match, TRBD1 (6 bases). The V end was cut by 0 bases, the J end by 5 bases, with 20 bases between. The germline V gene encodes CDR1 PRHDT and CDR2 FYEKMQ (reference sequence). This CDR3 spans 18 amino acids. CDR3 bases: TGTGCCAGCAGCTTAGGTGGGGGCGGCCAGCTTACCGATCAGCCCCAGCATTTT. Its protein product is CASSLGGGGQLTDQPQHF.